What follows are 7 T cell receptor beta chains derived from one specimen sequenced in a study of blood T cell repertoires in COVID-19. TCRdb keeps only in-frame clones here, not all; method: immunoSEQ multiplex PCR. The table records 150,000 to 200,000 clones, over 75% of them present only once. Input material: peripheral blood. All receptors derive from a man between 45 and 60 years old who had recovered from COVID-19.

The rearrangement joins TRBV21-1 to TRBJ2-7; the D call of TRBD2 is as the table states it, not checked on the DNA. TRBV21-1 is termed a pseudogene. This CDR3 spans 20 amino acids. For the CDR3, the DNA is TGTGCCAGCAGCAAATCGGGGCTAGCGGGAGGGCATAATCGGGTATACGAGCAGTACTTC. It codes for CASSKSGLAGGHNRVYEQYF.

The CDR3, as DNA: TGTGCCAGTAGCACAGGGGGCTTGTACAATGAGCAGTTCTTC. It specifies CASSTGGLYNEQFF. The chain combines TRBV19 with TRBJ2-1; 9 nucleotides line up with TRBD1. The V gene's germline CDR1 is LNHDA and CDR2 SQIVND (reference sequence). CDR3 length: 14 amino acids. V shed 6 bases, J shed 4 bases, and the junction held 4 bases outside the gene matches.

The chain uses TRBV10-3 and TRBJ1-2; TRBD1 is a possible D gene (6 bases). Trimming shortened V by 3 bases and J by 4 bases, and 9 bases separated the two germline ends. Germline values: CDR1 ENHRY, CDR2 SYGVKD. The CDR3 covers 13 residues. This CDR3 reads CAISDMTGYGYTF. CDR3 in DNA: TGTGCCATCAGTGATATGACAGGCTATGGCTACACCTTC.

The rearrangement joins TRBV9 to TRBJ2-1, with 8 bases aligning to TRBD2. CDR3 length: 15 amino acids. Germline V lookup: CDR1 SGDLS, CDR2 YYNGEE. With V trimmed by 7 bases and J by 0 bases, 6 bases remained unmatched. The CDR3 nucleotides read TGTGCCAGCGGTCCGGGGGGGAGCTCCTACAATGAGCAGTTCTTC. Amino acid sequence: CASGPGGSSYNEQFF.

The chain joins TRBV21-1 to TRBJ2-1; the table's D call, TRBD1, was not checked against the DNA. TRBV21-1 corresponds to a pseudogene. The CDR3 spans 16 residues. CDR3 loop: CASSRHRDRGYNEQFF. CDR3 bases: TGTGCCAGCAGCCGACACCGGGACAGGGGATACAATGAGCAGTTCTTC.

This chain links TRBV5-5 with TRBJ2-7; 10 nucleotides line up with TRBD2. V lost 0 bases to trimming and J lost 6 bases; unmatched junction nucleotides: 9. Germline V lookup: CDR1 SGHKS, CDR2 YYEKEE (reference sequence). This CDR3 contains 16 residues. DNA for the CDR3: TGTGCCAGCAGCTTGGTTGGAACTAGCGGGGTCGCCGAGCAGTACTTC. Its translation: CASSLVGTSGVAEQYF.

The J gene is TRBJ2-7, the V gene TRBV5-4, with 10 bases that match TRBD1. V lost 5 bases, J lost 4 bases, and 9 bases stayed unmatched. The CDR3 consists of 15 residues. Germline loops: CDR1 SGHNT, CDR2 YYREEE (reference sequence). The CDR3 region has the DNA TGTGCCAGCAGTCAAAGACAGGGGGCGAGGTACGAGCAGTACTTC. Translating gives CASSQRQGARYEQYF.